The entry below gives a single T cell receptor (beta chain) sequence along with its context. The data belong to a study of T cell responses to AZD1222 COVID-19 vaccine. The ends lost 0 bases at V and 1 base at J; junction bases unmatched: 2. Germline CDR1 reads KGHSH; CDR2 reads LQKENI. CDR3 length: 15 amino acids. This table comes from immunoSEQ multiplex PCR, and its TCRdb copy is limited to in-frame clones, with some not included. The table lists 140,000 to 150,000 clones, 80% to 90% of them singletons. The source was peripheral blood, collected on day 0 of AZD1222 vaccination. V usage is TRBV18 and J usage is TRBJ1-1; 7 nucleotides match TRBD1. The sequence derives from an adult in good health. The DNA of the CDR3 is TGTGCCAGCTCACCACCGACAGGGACGAACACTGAAGCTTTCTTT. This sequence encodes CASSPPTGTNTEAFF.